This TCR beta chain derives from a study of chemoradiotherapy in HPV16-positive cancers. TCRdb's table, derived via immunoSEQ multiplex PCR, lists solely in-frame clones and lacks some. In the table there are under 2,500 clones, roughly two thirds of which are singletons. Source: tumor tissue, taken from a patient who underwent chemoradiotherapy. This sequence originates from a human donor with HPV-associated anogenital cancer.

CDR3 coding DNA: TGCAGCGTTGAAGATCCAGGGCGATCTAGCACAGATACGCAGTATTTT. Translation: CSVEDPGRSSTDTQYF. The gene calls are TRBV29-1 and TRBJ2-3; tentative D call: TRBD1 (5 bases). The germline V and J ends were trimmed by 0 bases and 0 bases, with 13 bases remaining between them. This CDR3 comprises 16 residues. Germline CDR1 SQVTM, CDR2 ANQGSEA.